This T cell receptor (beta chain) stems from a study of Ad26.COV2.S vaccination and SARS-CoV-2 variants. Study in general: By the intramuscular route, Ad26.COV2.S was given once, or twice 56 days apart.

TCRdb keeps only in-frame clones here, not all; method: immunoSEQ multiplex PCR. The profile shows 400,000 to 450,000 clones, about nine tenths of them singletons. Treatment of the sample: 15 to 20 received Ad26.COV2.S at low or high dose, single or two shots; 5 received placebo; per-sample allocation not given. Samples came from day 63 after the first vaccine or placebo injection. Donation came from an adult in Boston who was aged 18-55 years. Turning to this clone: Its antigen is still unknown.

Germline CDR1 is GTSNPN and CDR2 is SVGIG (reference sequence). This CDR3 is built from 14 residues. Trimming took off 2 bases at V and 5 bases at J, with 15 bases between the two ends. Study-wide results and caveats: Substantial post-vaccination breadth of spike-specific CD8+ and CD4+ T cell responses was reported. While placebo recipients had lower spike-specific TCR breadth, vaccine recipients had more.

The J gene is TRBJ1-1, the V gene TRBV30; D is perhaps TRBD1 (5 bases). The starting material was peripheral blood, obtained in a trial of Ad26.COV2.S vaccine versus placebo. This TCR was recovered from a person aged 18-60 years who received the Ad26.COV2.S COVID-19 vaccine or a placebo. The CDR3 here is CAWSPQGLETEAFF. The CDR3 DNA follows: TGTGCCTGGAGTCCGCAGGGATTGGAAACTGAAGCTTTCTTT.